This is a list of T cell receptor beta chains from one sample in a study of blood T cell repertoires in COVID-19. The data were produced by immunoSEQ multiplex PCR, yet TCRdb's version contains in-frame clones alone and is incomplete. The sample records about 300,000 clones, about nine tenths being singletons. Sequencing was performed on peripheral blood. The origin of the receptors is a woman aged 25 to 39 with COVID-19, enrolled during active disease. Both conserved end residues are part of each CDR3. A D gene is named only where the DNA matches it firmly. Rows may omit the clone size; those that give it use once, few, many or a size class.

V gene,clone size,D gene,J gene,CDR3 protein,CDR3 DNA
TRBV6-5,NA,TRBD1,TRBJ1-5,CATRGGDWQPQHF,TGTGCCACCAGGGGGGGGGATTGGCAGCCCCAGCATTTT
TRBV4-3,NA,TRBD2,TRBJ2-7,CASSAGAGYEQYF,TGCGCCAGCAGCGCGGGAGCTGGATACGAGCAGTACTTC
TRBV6-6,NA,NA,TRBJ2-5,CASKTSGTQQETQYF,TGTGCCAGCAAGACCTCCGGGACACAGCAGGAGACCCAGTACTTC
TRBV19,NA,NA,TRBJ2-7,CASSIAQNEQYF,TGTGCCAGTAGTATCGCACAAAACGAGCAGTACTTC
TRBV7-2,NA,TRBD2,TRBJ2-1,CASAMAGDGDNEQFF,TGTGCCAGCGCCATGGCGGGGGATGGGGACAATGAGCAGTTCTTC
TRBV19,NA,TRBD1,TRBJ1-5,CASSIWQGVPSNQPQHF,TGTGCCAGTAGTATTTGGCAGGGGGTGCCTAGCAATCAGCCCCAGCATTTT
TRBV5-1,once,TRBD1,TRBJ2-6,CASSLQGVAGANVLTF,TGCGCCAGCAGCTTGCAGGGGGTCGCTGGGGCCAACGTCCTGACTTTC
TRBV30,NA,NA,TRBJ2-3,CAWGTGRRDTQYF,TGTGCCTGGGGAACAGGGCGCCGAGATACGCAGTATTTT
TRBV9,NA,TRBD1,TRBJ1-1,CASSGTANTEAFF,TGTGCCAGCTCCGGGACAGCGAACACTGAAGCTTTCTTT
TRBV13,NA,NA,TRBJ2-4,CASSLGQAKQYF,TGTGCCAGCAGCTTAGGTCAGGCTAAGCAGTACTTC
TRBV4-3,few,NA,TRBJ1-5,CASSQGLQQPQHF,TGCGCCAGCAGCCAAGGGTTACAGCAGCCCCAGCATTTT
TRBV4-1,NA,NA,TRBJ2-1,CASSHYWGDEQFF,TGCGCCAGCAGCCATTACTGGGGCGATGAGCAGTTCTTC
TRBV5-4,NA,TRBD1,TRBJ2-1,CASSLVTGWRYNEQFF,TGTGCCAGCAGCTTGGTGACAGGGTGGCGGTACAATGAGCAGTTCTTC
TRBV29-1,NA,NA,TRBJ1-1,CSAGEVNTEAFF,TGCAGCGCGGGGGAGGTGAACACTGAAGCTTTCTTT
TRBV7-2,NA,TRBD1,TRBJ1-2,CASSFGQGLNYGYTF,TGTGCCAGCAGCTTCGGACAGGGACTCAACTATGGCTACACCTTC
TRBV25-1,NA,NA,TRBJ1-1,CASSSTQGYTEAFF,TGTGCCAGCAGTTCAACTCAGGGTTACACTGAAGCTTTCTTT
TRBV27,NA,TRBD1,TRBJ1-6,CASSQLSPGGPGTYNSPLHF,TGTGCCAGCAGTCAACTCTCTCCAGGGGGCCCGGGCACCTATAATTCACCCCTCCACTTT
TRBV19,NA,NA,TRBJ1-5,CASKVREGPQHF,TGTGCCAGTAAAGTCCGGGAGGGACCCCAGCATTTT
TRBV5-4,NA,NA,TRBJ1-1,CASSQGRPLVNTEAFF,TGTGCCAGCAGCCAGGGGCGCCCCTTGGTGAACACTGAAGCTTTCTTT
TRBV5-4,NA,TRBD2,TRBJ2-1,CASSRLANEQFF,TGTGCCAGCAGCCGACTAGCGAATGAGCAGTTCTTC
TRBV19,once,NA,TRBJ1-5,CASSIPLARQPQHF,TGTGCCAGTAGTATCCCCCTAGCGAGGCAGCCCCAGCATTTT
TRBV28,NA,TRBD1,TRBJ1-6,CASSWDRGESPLHF,TGTGCCAGCAGTTGGGACAGGGGTGAGTCACCCCTCCACTTT
TRBV4-1,NA,NA,TRBJ2-5,CASSQLLLGDETQYF,TGCGCCAGCAGCCAACTCTTACTAGGTGATGAGACCCAGTACTTC
TRBV4-1,once,TRBD1,TRBJ1-6,CASSHPSGGQDSPLHF,TGCGCCAGCAGCCATCCCTCAGGGGGGCAGGATTCACCCCTCCACTTT
TRBV19,once,TRBD2,TRBJ2-7,CASSSLVAGGEQYF,TGTGCCAGTAGTAGCCTAGTAGCGGGAGGCGAGCAGTACTTC
TRBV7-2,NA,NA,TRBJ1-5,CASSLGRGEAQPQHF,TGTGCCAGCAGCTTAGGCCGAGGGGAGGCTCAGCCCCAGCATTTT
TRBV19,NA,NA,TRBJ2-7,CASSREGSNSYEQYF,TGTGCCAGTAGCAGAGAGGGCTCCAACTCCTACGAGCAGTACTTC
TRBV18,NA,NA,TRBJ1-1,CASSPRGGPNTEAFF,TGTGCCAGCTCACCACGAGGCGGCCCGAACACTGAAGCTTTCTTT
TRBV2,NA,TRBD2,TRBJ2-3,CASSRLAGPEDTQYF,TGTGCCAGCAGCCGACTAGCGGGACCTGAGGATACGCAGTATTTT
TRBV29-1,once,TRBD2,TRBJ2-1,CSVSSGTSGSNEQFF,TGCAGCGTTTCGTCCGGGACTAGCGGTTCCAATGAGCAGTTCTTC
TRBV5-1,once,TRBD1,TRBJ1-6,CASGTDHNSPLHF,TGCGCCAGCGGGACAGACCATAATTCACCCCTCCACTTT
TRBV5-4,once,NA,TRBJ1-2,CASSPSVSGRVYGYTF,TGTGCCAGCAGCCCTTCAGTTAGTGGGCGGGTTTATGGCTACACCTTC
TRBV6-2/TRBV6-3,NA,TRBD1,TRBJ2-6,CASSYTWDSLYSGANVLTF,TGTGCCAGCAGTTACACCTGGGACAGTCTCTACTCTGGGGCCAACGTCCTGACTTTC
TRBV7-2,NA,NA,TRBJ2-7,CASIQGGSSYEQYF,TGTGCCAGCATCCAAGGGGGTAGTTCTTACGAGCAGTACTTC
TRBV11-2,NA,NA,TRBJ2-2,CASSLIREQTSTGELFF,TGTGCCAGCAGCTTAATCCGGGAGCAAACGAGCACCGGGGAGCTGTTTTTT
TRBV2,NA,TRBD1,TRBJ1-1,CASSGQGRTEAFF,TGTGCCAGCAGTGGACAGGGTCGGACTGAAGCTTTCTTT
TRBV6-5,once,NA,TRBJ1-1,CASSFTPTGSTEAFF,TGTGCCAGCAGTTTTACCCCTACAGGGAGTACTGAAGCTTTCTTT
TRBV12-3/TRBV12-4,once,NA,TRBJ1-1,CASSGTGSGEAFF,TGTGCCAGCAGTGGCACAGGGAGCGGTGAAGCTTTCTTT
TRBV5-6,once,TRBD2,TRBJ2-1,CASSLSSGINEQFF,TGTGCCAGCAGCTTGTCTAGCGGGATAAATGAGCAGTTCTTC
TRBV6-6,NA,NA,TRBJ1-5,CASSPTGLNQPQHF,TGTGCCAGCAGTCCAACAGGGCTCAATCAGCCCCAGCATTTT
TRBV7-6,NA,TRBD1,TRBJ1-3,CASSRDRGGGNTIYF,TGTGCCAGCAGCCGAGACAGGGGTGGTGGAAACACCATATATTTT
TRBV6-2/TRBV6-3,NA,NA,TRBJ1-5,CASSYSTDGQGNQPQHF,TGTGCCAGCAGTTACTCAACGGATGGACAAGGGAATCAGCCCCAGCATTTT
TRBV18,NA,TRBD1,TRBJ1-1,CASSWGQPLNTEAFF,TGTGCCAGCTCGTGGGGACAGCCCTTAAACACTGAAGCTTTCTTT
TRBV7-2,NA,NA,TRBJ1-2,CASSLGTNHGYTF,TGTGCCAGCAGCCTCGGGACAAACCATGGCTACACCTTC
TRBV24-1,NA,TRBD2,TRBJ2-5,CATSDLPGLEEETQYF,TGTGCCACCAGTGATTTGCCGGGACTAGAGGAAGAGACCCAGTACTTC
TRBV29-1,NA,NA,TRBJ1-1,CSVESGSGRGTTEAFF,TGCAGCGTTGAATCGGGCAGCGGGCGAGGGACCACTGAAGCTTTCTTT
TRBV6-5,NA,NA,TRBJ1-5,CASRPTKAPARPQHF,TGTGCCAGCAGGCCTACTAAAGCTCCCGCAAGGCCCCAGCATTTT
TRBV28,NA,TRBD1,TRBJ1-2,CASSSSDRPGYGYTF,TGTGCCAGCAGTTCCTCGGACAGGCCTGGGTATGGCTACACCTTC
TRBV7-3,NA,NA,TRBJ2-3,CASSLLPGPGSTDTQYF,TGTGCCAGCAGCTTACTACCGGGTCCGGGGAGCACAGATACGCAGTATTTT
TRBV24-1,NA,NA,TRBJ1-1,CATSHKGVVGAFF,TGTGCCACCAGTCACAAGGGGGTAGTCGGAGCTTTCTTT
TRBV6-1,NA,NA,TRBJ2-2,CASSGARGTGELFF,TGTGCCAGCAGTGGAGCTAGAGGGACCGGGGAGCTGTTTTTT
TRBV7-2,NA,TRBD1,TRBJ1-1,CASSYPGQMNTEAFF,TGTGCCAGCAGCTACCCGGGACAGATGAACACTGAAGCTTTCTTT
TRBV4-1,NA,TRBD1,TRBJ1-1,CASSQAGTGSPEAFF,TGCGCCAGCAGCCAAGCCGGGACAGGGAGTCCTGAAGCTTTCTTT
TRBV9,NA,TRBD1,TRBJ2-7,CASSSGIGGGIGYEQYF,TGTGCCAGCAGCTCGGGGATAGGGGGCGGAATTGGGTACGAGCAGTACTTC
TRBV6-5,NA,TRBD2,TRBJ2-1,CASSYGLAGGIEQFF,TGTGCCAGCAGTTACGGACTAGCGGGAGGGATTGAGCAGTTCTTC
TRBV19,NA,NA,TRBJ2-1,CASSNDRLNEQFF,TGTGCCAGTAGTAATGACAGGTTAAATGAGCAGTTCTTC
TRBV10-3,NA,TRBD1,TRBJ1-5,CATRQDRGNQPQHF,TGTGCCACGAGACAGGACAGGGGCAATCAGCCCCAGCATTTT
TRBV6-6,NA,TRBD1,TRBJ1-5,CASRGQNSNQPQHF,TGTGCCAGCAGGGGACAGAATAGCAATCAGCCCCAGCATTTT
TRBV6-6,NA,TRBD1,TRBJ1-2,CASSFDRGKNGYTF,TGTGCCAGCAGTTTCGACAGGGGTAAAAATGGCTACACCTTC